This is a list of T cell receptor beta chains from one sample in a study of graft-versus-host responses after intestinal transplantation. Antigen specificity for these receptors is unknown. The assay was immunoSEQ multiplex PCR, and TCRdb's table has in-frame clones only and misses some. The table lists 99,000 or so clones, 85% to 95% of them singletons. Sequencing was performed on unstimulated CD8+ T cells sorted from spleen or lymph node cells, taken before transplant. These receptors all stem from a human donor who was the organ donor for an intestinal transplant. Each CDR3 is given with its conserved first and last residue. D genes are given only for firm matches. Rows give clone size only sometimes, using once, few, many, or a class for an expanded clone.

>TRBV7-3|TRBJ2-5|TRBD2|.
TGTGCCAGCAGCCCATTCGAGTCGTTAGCGGGGTACCAAGAGACCCAGTACTTC
CASSPFESLAGYQETQYF
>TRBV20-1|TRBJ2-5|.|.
TGCAGTGCTAGAGATCGCGGGACCCAGTACTTC
CSARDRGTQYF
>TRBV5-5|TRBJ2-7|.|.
TGTGCCAGCAGCTTGGGCCGGGTCGAGCAGTACTTC
CASSLGRVEQYF
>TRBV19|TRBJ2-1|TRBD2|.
TGTGCCAGTAGTATGTCGTCGGGAGGCTACAATGAGCAGTTCTTC
CASSMSSGGYNEQFF
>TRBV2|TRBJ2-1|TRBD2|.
TGTGCCAGCAGGGGACTAGCGGGGCAGTTCTTC
CASRGLAGQFF
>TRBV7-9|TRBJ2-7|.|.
TGTGCCAGCAGCCAAAGTACTAGTTTCTACGAGCAGTACTTC
CASSQSTSFYEQYF
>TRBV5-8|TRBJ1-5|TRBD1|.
TGTGCCAGCAGCTTGTTAATAAGGGGGCGGTTCAATCAGCCCCAGCATTTT
CASSLLIRGRFNQPQHF
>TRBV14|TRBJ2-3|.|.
TGTGCCAGCAGCCAAAGCCTAATGCACTACGCGGGAAATACGCAGTATTTT
CASSQSLMHYAGNTQYF
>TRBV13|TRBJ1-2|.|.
TGTGCCAGCAGCCCTAATACCGGGGAGGACTATGGCTACACCTTC
CASSPNTGEDYGYTF
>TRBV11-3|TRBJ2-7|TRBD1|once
TGTGCCAGCAGCTCCTCTCGCTTCCAGGGGGCTTACGAGCAGTACTTC
CASSSSRFQGAYEQYF
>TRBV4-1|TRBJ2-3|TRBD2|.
TGCGCCAGCAGCCAGGGACTAGCGGGGGGGCAAGATACGCAGTATTTT
CASSQGLAGGQDTQYF
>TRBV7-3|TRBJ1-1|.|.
TGTGCCAGCAGCTCAGGGGACCGAGCTTTCTTT
CASSSGDRAFF
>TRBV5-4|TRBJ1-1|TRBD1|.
TGTGCCAGCAGCCCGGGACAGGGGGGTACTGAAGCTTTCTTT
CASSPGQGGTEAFF
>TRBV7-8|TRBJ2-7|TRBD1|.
TGTGCCAGCAGCTTAGCCGGGACAGGTCCAATAATCAACTTCGAGCAGTACTTC
CASSLAGTGPIINFEQYF
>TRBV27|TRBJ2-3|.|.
TGTGCCAGCAGTTTCGGGGGAGATACGCAGTATTTT
CASSFGGDTQYF
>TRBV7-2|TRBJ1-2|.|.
TGTGCCAGCAGCTTGAACACGGGGTATGGCTACACCTTC
CASSLNTGYGYTF
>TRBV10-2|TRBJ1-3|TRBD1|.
TGCGCCACGGATCCGGGACAGGGACCCGGAAACACCATATATTTT
CATDPGQGPGNTIYF